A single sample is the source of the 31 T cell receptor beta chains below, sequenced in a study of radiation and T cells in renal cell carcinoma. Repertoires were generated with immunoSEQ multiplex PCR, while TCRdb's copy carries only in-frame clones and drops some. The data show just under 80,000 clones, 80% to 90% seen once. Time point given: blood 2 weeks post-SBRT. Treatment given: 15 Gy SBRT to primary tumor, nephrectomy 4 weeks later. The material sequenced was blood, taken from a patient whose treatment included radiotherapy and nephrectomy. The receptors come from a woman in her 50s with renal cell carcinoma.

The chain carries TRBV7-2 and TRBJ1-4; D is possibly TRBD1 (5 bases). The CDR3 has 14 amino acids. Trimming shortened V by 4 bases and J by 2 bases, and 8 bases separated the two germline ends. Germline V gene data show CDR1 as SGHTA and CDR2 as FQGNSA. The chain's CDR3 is CASSSGLTNEKLFF. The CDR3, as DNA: TGTGCCAGCAGCTCGGGACTGACTAATGAAAAACTGTTTTTT.

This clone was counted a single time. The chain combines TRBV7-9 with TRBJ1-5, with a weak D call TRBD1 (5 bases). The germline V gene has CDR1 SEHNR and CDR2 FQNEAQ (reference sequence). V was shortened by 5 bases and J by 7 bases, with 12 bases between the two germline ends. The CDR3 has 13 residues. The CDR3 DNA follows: TGTGCCAGCAGCCCCAGGCGGGACCAGCCCCAGCATTTT. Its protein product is CASSPRRDQPQHF.

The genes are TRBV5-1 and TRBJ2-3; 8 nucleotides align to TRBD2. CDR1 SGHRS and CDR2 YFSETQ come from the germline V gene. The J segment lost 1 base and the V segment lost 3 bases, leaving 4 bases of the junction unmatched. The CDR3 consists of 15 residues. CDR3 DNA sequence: TGCGCCAGCAGCTCTTCGACTAGCGGCACAGATACGCAGTATTTT. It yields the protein CASSSSTSGTDTQYF.

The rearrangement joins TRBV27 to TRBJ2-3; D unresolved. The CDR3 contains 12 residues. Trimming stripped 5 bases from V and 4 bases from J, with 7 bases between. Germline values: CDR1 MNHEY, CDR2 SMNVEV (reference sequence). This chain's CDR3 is CASSRAADTQYF. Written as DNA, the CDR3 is TGTGCCAGCAGTCGGGCGGCAGATACGCAGTATTTT.

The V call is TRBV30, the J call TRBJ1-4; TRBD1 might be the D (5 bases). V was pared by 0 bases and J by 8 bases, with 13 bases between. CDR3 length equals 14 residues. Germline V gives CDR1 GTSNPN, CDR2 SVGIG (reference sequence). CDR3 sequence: CAWSVRRGSEKLFF. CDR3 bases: TGTGCCTGGAGTGTACGCCGGGGCAGCGAAAAACTGTTTTTT.

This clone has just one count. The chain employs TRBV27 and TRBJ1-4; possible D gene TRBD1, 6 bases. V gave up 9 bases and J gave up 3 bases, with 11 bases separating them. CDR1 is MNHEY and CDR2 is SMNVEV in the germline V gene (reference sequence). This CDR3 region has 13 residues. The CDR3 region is CASSQGANEKLFF. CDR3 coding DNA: TGTGCCAGTTCACAGGGTGCTAATGAAAAACTGTTTTTT.

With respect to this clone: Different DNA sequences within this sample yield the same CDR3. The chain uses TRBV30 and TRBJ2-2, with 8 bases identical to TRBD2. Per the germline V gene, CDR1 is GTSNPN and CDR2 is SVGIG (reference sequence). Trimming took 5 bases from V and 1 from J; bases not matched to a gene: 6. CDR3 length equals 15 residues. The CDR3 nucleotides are TGTGCCTGGCGGGGGGGACGGAAGAACACCGGGGAGCTGTTTTTT. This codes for CAWRGGRKNTGELFF.

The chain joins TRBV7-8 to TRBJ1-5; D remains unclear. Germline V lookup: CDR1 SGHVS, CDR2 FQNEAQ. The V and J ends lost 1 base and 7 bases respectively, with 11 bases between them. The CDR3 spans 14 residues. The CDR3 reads CASSLDRVEQPQHF. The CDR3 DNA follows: TGTGCCAGCAGCTTAGATAGGGTGGAGCAGCCCCAGCATTTT. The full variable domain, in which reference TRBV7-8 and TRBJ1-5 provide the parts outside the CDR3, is GAGVSQSPRYKVAKRGQDVALRCDPISGHVSLFWYQQALGQGPEFLTYFQNEAQLDKSGLPSDRFFAERPEGSVSTLKIQRTQQEDSAVYLCASSLDRVEQPQHFGDGTRLSIL.

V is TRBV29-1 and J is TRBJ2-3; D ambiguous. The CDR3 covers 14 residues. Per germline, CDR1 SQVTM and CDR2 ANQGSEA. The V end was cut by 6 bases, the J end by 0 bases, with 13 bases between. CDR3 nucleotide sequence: TGCAGCGTCGACTTCCGGCAAAGCACAGATACGCAGTATTTT. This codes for CSVDFRQSTDTQYF.

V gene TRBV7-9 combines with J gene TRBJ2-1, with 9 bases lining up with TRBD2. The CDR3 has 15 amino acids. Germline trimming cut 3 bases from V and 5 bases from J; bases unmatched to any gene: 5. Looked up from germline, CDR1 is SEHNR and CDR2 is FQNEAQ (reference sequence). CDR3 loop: CASSFLAGLDNEQFF. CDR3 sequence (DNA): TGTGCCAGCAGCTTCCTAGCGGGATTGGACAATGAGCAGTTCTTC.

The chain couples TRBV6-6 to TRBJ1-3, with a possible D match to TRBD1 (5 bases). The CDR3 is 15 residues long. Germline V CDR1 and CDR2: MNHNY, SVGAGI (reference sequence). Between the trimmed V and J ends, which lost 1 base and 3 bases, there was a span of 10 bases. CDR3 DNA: TGTGCCAGCAGTTACTGGGCAGGGAATGGAAACACCATATATTTT. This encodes CASSYWAGNGNTIYF.

CDR3 DNA: TGTGCCAGCAGTTGGGGGACAGGGAGCTCCTACGAGCAGTACTTC. Translating gives CASSWGTGSSYEQYF. The genes are TRBV6-5 and TRBJ2-7; 9 nucleotides match TRBD1. The CDR3 is 15 amino acids. Germline V gene sequence: CDR1 MNHEY, CDR2 SVGAGI. Trimming at V came to 4 bases and at J to 0 bases, leaving 4 bases not matched to a gene.

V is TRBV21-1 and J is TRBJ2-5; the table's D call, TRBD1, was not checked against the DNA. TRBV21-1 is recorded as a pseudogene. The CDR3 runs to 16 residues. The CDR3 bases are TGTGCCAGCAGCAAAGAAACAGGTGGTTGGGGAGAGACCCAGTACTTC. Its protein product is CASSKETGGWGETQYF.

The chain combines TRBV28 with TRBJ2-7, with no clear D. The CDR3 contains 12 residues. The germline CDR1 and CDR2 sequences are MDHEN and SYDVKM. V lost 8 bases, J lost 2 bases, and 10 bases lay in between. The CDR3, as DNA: TGTGCCAGCCGACGATCACCCTACGAGCAGTACTTC. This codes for CASRRSPYEQYF.

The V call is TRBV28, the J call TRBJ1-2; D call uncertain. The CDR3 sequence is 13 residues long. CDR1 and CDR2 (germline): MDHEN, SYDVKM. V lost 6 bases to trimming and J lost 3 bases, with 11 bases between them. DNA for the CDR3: TGTGCCAGCAGAAAAAATCAGGACTATGGCTACACCTTC. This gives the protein CASRKNQDYGYTF.

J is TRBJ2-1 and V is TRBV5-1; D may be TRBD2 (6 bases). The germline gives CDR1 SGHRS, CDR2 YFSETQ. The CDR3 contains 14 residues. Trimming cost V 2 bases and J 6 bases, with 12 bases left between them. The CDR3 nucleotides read TGCGCCAGCAGCTTAGGAGGGATTAGCAATGAGCAGTTCTTC. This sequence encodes CASSLGGISNEQFF.

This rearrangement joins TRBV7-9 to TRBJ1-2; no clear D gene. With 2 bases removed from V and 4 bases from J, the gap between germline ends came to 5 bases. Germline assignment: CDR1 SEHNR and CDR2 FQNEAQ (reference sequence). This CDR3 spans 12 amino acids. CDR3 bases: TGTGCCAGCAGCTTATACGGCTATGGCTACACCTTC. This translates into CASSLYGYGYTF.

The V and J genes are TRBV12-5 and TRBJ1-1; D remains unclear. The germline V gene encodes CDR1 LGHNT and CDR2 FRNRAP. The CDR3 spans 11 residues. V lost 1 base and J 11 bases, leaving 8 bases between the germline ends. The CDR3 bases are TGTGCTAGTGGTTTGGGGTCCGGGGCTTTCTTT. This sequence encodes CASGLGSGAFF. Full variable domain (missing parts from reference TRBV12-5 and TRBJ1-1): DARVTQTPRHKVTEMGQEVTMRCQPILGHNTVFWYRQTMMQGLELLAYFRNRAPLDDSGMPKDRFSAEMPDATLATLKIQPSEPRDSAVYFCASGLGSGAFFGQGTRLTVV.

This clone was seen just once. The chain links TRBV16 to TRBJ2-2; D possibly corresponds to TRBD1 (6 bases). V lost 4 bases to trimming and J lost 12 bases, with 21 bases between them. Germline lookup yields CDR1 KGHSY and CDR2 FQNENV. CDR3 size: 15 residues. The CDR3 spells CASSPQGAGEWKLFF. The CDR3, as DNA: TGTGCCAGCAGCCCACAAGGGGCAGGGGAATGGAAGCTGTTTTTT. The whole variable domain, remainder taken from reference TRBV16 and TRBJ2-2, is GEEVAQTPKHLVRGEGQKAKLYCAPIKGHSYVFWYQQVLKNEFKFLISFQNENVFDETGMPKERFSAKCLPNSPCSLEIQATKLEDSAVYFCASSPQGAGEWKLFFGEGSRLTVL.

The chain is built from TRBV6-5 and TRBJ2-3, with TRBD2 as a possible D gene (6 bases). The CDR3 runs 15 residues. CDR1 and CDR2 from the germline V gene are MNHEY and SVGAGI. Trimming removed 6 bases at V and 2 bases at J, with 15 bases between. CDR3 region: CASSFGRGPTDTQYF. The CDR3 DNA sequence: TGTGCCAGCAGCTTCGGGAGAGGCCCCACAGATACGCAGTATTTT.

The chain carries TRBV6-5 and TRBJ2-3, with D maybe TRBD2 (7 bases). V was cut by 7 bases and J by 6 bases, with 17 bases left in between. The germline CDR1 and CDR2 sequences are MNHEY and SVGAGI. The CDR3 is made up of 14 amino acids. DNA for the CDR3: TGTGCCAGCATTGCGGCGGGGGCCAGGGATACGCAGTATTTT. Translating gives CASIAAGARDTQYF.

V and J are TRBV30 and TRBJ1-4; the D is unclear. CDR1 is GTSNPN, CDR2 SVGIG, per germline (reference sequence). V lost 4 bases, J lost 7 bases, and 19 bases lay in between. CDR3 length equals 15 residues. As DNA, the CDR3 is TGTGCCTGGACCGTGGGGTCATTAAGAGGTGAAAAACTGTTTTTT. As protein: CAWTVGSLRGEKLFF.

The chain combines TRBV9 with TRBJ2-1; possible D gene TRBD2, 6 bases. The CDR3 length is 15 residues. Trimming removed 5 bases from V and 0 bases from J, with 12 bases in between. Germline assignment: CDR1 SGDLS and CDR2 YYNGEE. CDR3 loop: CASSEGTVSYNEQFF. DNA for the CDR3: TGTGCCAGCAGTGAAGGGACTGTCTCCTACAATGAGCAGTTCTTC.

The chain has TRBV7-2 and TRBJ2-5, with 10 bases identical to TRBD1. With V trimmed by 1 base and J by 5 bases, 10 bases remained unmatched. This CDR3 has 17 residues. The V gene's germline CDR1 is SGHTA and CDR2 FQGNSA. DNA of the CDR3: TGTGCCAGCAGCTTAGAAGTTTTGGGGACAGGGGACGAGACCCAGTACTTC. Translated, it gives CASSLEVLGTGDETQYF.

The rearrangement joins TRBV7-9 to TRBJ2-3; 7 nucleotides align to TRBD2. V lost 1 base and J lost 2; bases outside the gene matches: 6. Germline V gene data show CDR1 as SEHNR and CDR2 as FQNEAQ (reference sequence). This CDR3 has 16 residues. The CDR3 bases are TGTGCCAGCAGCTTAGATGGCGGGGGAAACACAGATACGCAGTATTTT. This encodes CASSLDGGGNTDTQYF. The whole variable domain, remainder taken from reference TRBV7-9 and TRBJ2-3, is DTGVSQNPRHKITKRGQNVTFRCDPISEHNRLYWYRQTLGQGPEFLTYFQNEAQLEKSRLLSDRFSAERPKGSFSTLEIQRTEQGDSAMYLCASSLDGGGNTDTQYFGPGTRLTVL.

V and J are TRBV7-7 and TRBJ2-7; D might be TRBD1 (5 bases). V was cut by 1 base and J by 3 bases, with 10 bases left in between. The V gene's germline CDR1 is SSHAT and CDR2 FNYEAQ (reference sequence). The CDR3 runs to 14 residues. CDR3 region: CASSLEAGHYEQYF. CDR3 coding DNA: TGTGCCAGCAGCTTAGAGGCAGGGCACTACGAGCAGTACTTC.

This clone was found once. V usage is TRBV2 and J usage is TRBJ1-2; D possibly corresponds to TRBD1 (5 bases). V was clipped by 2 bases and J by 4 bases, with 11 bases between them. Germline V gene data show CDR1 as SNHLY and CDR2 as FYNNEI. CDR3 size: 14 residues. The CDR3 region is CASSELGTVYGYTF. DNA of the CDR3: TGTGCCAGCAGTGAATTGGGGACGGTCTATGGCTACACCTTC.

CDR3 sequence (DNA): TGTGCCTGGAGTGTAGGGCAGGGCTATGGCTACACCTTC. It codes for CAWSVGQGYGYTF. V gene TRBV30 combines with J gene TRBJ1-2, with D possibly matching TRBD1 (5 bases). Germline V gene lookup returns CDR1 GTSNPN and CDR2 SVGIG (reference sequence). This CDR3 has 13 amino acids. The V end lost 0 bases, the J end lost 4 bases, and 9 bases lay between the germline ends.

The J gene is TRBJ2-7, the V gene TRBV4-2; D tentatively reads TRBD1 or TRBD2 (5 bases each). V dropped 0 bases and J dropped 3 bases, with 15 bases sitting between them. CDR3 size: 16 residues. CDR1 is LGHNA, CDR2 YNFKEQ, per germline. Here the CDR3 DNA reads TGTGCCAGCAGCCAAGAGGGGCGGCGGGCCGTCTACGAGCAGTACTTC. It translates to CASSQEGRRAVYEQYF.

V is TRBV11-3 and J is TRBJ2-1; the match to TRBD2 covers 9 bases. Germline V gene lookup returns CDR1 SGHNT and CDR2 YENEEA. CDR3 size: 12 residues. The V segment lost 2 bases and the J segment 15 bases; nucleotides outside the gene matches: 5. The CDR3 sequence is CASSLSSGVSFF. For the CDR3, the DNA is TGTGCCAGCAGCTTATCTAGCGGGGTATCGTTCTTC.

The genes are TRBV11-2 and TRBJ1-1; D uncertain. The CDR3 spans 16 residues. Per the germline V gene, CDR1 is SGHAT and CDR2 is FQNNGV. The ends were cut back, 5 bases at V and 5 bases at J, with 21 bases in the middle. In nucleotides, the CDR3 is TGTGCCAGCAGCGGGTCCTCGGACGCCCTGGGAACTGAAGCTTTCTTT. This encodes CASSGSSDALGTEAFF.